This T cell receptor beta chain was recorded in a study of cytomegalovirus exposure and HLA in healthy donors. Study-level information: An earlier analysis found 117 million unique TCR beta sequences from 150 million to 200 million T cells.

With 6 bases clipped from V and 5 bases from J, the junction kept 19 bases outside the gene matches. CDR3 size: 18 residues. Germline loops: CDR1 MNHEY, CDR2 SMNVEV (reference sequence). Study-wide results and limits: In a later analysis, DRB1 alleles had the most associated TCRs; HLA-C alleles the fewest.

Use of 60 Vbeta and 13 Jbeta primers characterized the PCR. Clones were read by immunoSEQ multiplex PCR, and TCRdb kept only the in-frame ones, dropping some. Of under 150,000 clones in the sample, approximately 80% were seen once. This clone was seen just once. Its target is unknown. This chain joins TRBV27 and TRBJ2-3, with 8 bases identical to TRBD2. Sample: PBMCs. The clonotype originates from a woman aged 50 to 65 in good health and CMV-seropositive. CDR3 in amino acids: CASRTSLFLGGAEDTQYF. The CDR3 DNA sequence: TGTGCCAGCAGGACCTCCCTTTTTCTCGGGGGGGCCGAAGATACGCAGTATTTT.